This T cell receptor beta chain was recorded in a study of naive and memory T cell subsets. The beta constant-region primer was an equimolar mix of two oligonucleotides covering TRBC1 and TRBC2. TCRdb re-derived calls from the UMI-ligation and nested PCR reads in MiXCR, one entry per CDR3 protein. This table holds under 150,000 distinct CDR3 sequences, about 18% found once. This clonotype has a handful of counts. Its antigen is not known. The CDR3 is 15 residues long. V lost 2 bases and J 7 bases, leaving 12 bases between the germline ends. Study-wide results and limits: Diversity fell and Gini index rose from naive through CM, EM, EMRA.

After the first PCR, alpha and beta chain libraries were processed separately. Specimen: naive CD4+ T cells from blood. The chain uses TRBV12-3 or TRBV12-4 and TRBJ1-6; D is uncertain. This clonotype was sampled from a human donor in good health. Here the CDR3 DNA reads TGTGCCAGCAGTTTAAGATCCGGGGAGAATTCACCCCTCCACTTT. Translation gives CASSLRSGENSPLHF.